This entry is about one TCR beta chain. This entry comes from a study of blood T cell repertoires in COVID-19. Turning to the study itself: T cells, B-cell-depleted T cells, or PBMCs provided the cDNA or gDNA that served as material.

Which cohort a participant joined came from the clinical history participants gave. Exposed enrollees had met someone with a PCR-confirmed or clinician-diagnosed COVID-19 case at some point within the 2 weeks before study entry. Looked up from germline, CDR1 is LNHDA and CDR2 is SQIVND (reference sequence). Trimming at V came to 0 bases and at J to 5 bases, leaving 4 bases not matched to a gene. This CDR3 comprises 16 residues. Original processing notes: Estimated nucleated cell counts came from reference gene primer amplification. Sequencing used immunoSEQ multiplex PCR; TCRdb keeps in-frame clones, though not all of them. The V and J calls and clone size come from that table; D and trimming were worked out from the DNA. The sample comprises roughly 200,000 clones, 84% of which are singletons, and 3% to 3.5% rests with the top ten.

Sample: PBMCs or T cells enriched from blood (not recorded which). The chain couples TRBV19 to TRBJ2-1, with TRBD1 matching 10 bases. The origin of this receptor is a woman in her twenties or thirties who had been exposed to COVID-19. DNA of the CDR3: TGTGCCAGTAGTATAGAGGGACAGGGGCCGGACAATGAGCAGTTCTTC. This codes for CASSIEGQGPDNEQFF.